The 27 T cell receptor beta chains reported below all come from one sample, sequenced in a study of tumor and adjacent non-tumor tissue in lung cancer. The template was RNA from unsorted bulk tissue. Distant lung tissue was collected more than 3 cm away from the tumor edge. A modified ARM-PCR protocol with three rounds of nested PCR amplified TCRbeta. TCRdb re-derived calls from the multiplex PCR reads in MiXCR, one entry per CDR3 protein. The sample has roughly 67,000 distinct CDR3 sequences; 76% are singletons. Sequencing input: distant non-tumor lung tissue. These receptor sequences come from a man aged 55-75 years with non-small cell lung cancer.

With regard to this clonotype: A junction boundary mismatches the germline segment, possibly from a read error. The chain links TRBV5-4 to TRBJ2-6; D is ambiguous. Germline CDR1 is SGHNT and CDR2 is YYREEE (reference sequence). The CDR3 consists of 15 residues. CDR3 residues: CASSLVGTGANVLTF. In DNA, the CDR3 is TGTGCTAGCAGCTTGGTTGGCACTGGGGCCAACGTCCTGACTTTC.

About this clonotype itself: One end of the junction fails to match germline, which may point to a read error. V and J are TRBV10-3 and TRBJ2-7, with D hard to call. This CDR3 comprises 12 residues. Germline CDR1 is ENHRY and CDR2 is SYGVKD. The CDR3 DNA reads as TGTGTCATCAGTGAGTCGAGAGTAGAGCACTACTTC. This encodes CVISESRVEHYF.

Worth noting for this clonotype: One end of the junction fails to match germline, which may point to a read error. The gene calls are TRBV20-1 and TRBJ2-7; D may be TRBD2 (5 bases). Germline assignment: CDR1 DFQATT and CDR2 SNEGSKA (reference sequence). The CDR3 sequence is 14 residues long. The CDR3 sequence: CGAAPGIVFYEQYF. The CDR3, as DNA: TGCGGTGCGGCACCCGGGATAGTGTTCTACGAGCAGTACTTC.

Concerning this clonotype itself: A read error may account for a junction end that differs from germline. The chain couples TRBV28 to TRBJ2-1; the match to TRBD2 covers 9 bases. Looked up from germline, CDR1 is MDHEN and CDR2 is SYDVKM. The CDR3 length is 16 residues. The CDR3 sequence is CASSTVGGRDLNEQLF. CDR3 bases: TGTGCCAGCAGTACGGTTGGCGGGAGGGATCTCAATGAGCAACTCTTC. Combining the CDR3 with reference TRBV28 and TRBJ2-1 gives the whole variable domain DVKVTQSSRYLVKRTGEKVFLECVQDMDHENMFWYRQDPGLGLRLIYFSYDVKMKEKGDIPEGYSVSREKKERFSLILESASTNQTSMYLCASSTVGGRDLNEQLFGPGTRLTVL.

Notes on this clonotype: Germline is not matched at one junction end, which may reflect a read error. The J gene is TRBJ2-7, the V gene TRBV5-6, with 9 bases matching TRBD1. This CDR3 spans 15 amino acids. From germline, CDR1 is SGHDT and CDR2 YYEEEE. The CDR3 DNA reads TGTGCCACCAGCTTGGGGGACAGGGCCTCCTACGAGCAGTACTTC. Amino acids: CATSLGDRASYEQYF.

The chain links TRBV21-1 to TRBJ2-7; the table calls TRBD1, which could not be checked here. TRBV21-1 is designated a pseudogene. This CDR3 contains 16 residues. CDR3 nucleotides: TGTGGCAGCAGTAAAGCGCTGGGACAGAGATCATACGAGCAGTACTTC. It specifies CGSSKALGQRSYEQYF.

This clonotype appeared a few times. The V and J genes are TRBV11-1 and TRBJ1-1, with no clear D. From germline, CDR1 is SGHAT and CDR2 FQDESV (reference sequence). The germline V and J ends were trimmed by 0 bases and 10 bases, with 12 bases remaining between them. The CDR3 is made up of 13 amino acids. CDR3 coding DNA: TGTGCCAGCAGCTTAGCGCCGGAGGCCGGAGCTTTCTTT. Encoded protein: CASSLAPEAGAFF. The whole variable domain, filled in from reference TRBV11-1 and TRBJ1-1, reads EAEVAQSPRYKITEKSQAVAFWCDPISGHATLYWYRQILGQGPELLVQFQDESVVDDSQLPKDRFSAERLKGVDSTLKIQPAELGDSAMYLCASSLAPEAGAFFGQGTRLTVV.

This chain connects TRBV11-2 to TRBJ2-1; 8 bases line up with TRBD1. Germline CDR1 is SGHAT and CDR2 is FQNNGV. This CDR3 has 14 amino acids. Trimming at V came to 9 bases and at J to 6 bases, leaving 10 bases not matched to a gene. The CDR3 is CASCFRGQPNEQFF. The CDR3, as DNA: TGTGCCAGTTGCTTCAGGGGGCAGCCCAATGAGCAGTTCTTC. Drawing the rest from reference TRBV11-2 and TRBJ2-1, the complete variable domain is EAGVAQSPRYKIIEKRQSVAFWCNPISGHATLYWYQQILGQGPKLLIQFQNNGVVDDSQLPKDRFSAERLKGVDSTLKIQPAKLEDSAVYLCASCFRGQPNEQFFGPGTRLTVL.

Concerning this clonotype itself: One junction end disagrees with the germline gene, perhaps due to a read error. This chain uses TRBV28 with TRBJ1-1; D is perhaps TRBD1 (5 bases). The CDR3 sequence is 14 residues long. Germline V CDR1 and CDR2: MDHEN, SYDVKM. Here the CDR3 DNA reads TGTGCCAGCAGTCCCCAAGGCAGGGCCACTGAAGCTCTCTTT. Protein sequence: CASSPQGRATEALF.

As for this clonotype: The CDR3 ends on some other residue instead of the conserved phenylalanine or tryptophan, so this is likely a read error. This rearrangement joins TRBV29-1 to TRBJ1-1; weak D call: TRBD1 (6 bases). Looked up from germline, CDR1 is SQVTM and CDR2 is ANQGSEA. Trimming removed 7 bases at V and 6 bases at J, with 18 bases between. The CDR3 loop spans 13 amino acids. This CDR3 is CSASVGGDSEAFI. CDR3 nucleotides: TGCAGCGCCTCGGTAGGGGGGGACTCTGAAGCTTTCATT.

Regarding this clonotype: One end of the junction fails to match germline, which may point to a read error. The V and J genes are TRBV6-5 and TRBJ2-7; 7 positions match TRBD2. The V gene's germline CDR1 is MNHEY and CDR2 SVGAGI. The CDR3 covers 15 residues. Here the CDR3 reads CASNYSRRETAELYF. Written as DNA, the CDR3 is TGTGCCAGCAATTACTCGAGGCGGGAGACGGCCGAGCTATACTTC.

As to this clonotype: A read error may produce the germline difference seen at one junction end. The CDR3 loop reads CVSTVRTGGTEAFF. The CDR3, as DNA: TGTGTCAGCACTGTCCGGACGGGGGGGACTGAAGCTTTCTTT. The genes are TRBV6-6 and TRBJ1-1; possibly TRBD1 for D (5 bases). This CDR3 has 14 residues. The V gene's germline CDR1 is MNHNY and CDR2 SVGAGI (reference sequence).

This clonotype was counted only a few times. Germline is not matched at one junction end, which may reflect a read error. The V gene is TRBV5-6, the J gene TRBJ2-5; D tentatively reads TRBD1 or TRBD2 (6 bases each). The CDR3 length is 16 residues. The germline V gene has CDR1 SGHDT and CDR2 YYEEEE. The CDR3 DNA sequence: TGTGCCAACAGCTTGGGGGGCACTCACAGGGTGCGGGCCCAGTACTTC. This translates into CANSLGGTHRVRAQYF.

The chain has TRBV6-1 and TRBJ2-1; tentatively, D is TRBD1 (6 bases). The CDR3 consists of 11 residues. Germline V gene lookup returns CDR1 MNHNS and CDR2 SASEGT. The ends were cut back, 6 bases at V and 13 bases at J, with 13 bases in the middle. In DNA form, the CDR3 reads TGTGCCAGCAGAGCACAGGGCCATCAGTTCTTC. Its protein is CASRAQGHQFF.

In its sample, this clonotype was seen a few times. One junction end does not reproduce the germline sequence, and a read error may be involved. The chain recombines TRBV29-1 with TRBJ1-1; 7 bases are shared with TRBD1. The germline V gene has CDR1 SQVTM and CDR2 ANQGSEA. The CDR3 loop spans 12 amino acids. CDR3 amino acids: CSGVTGNTEAFF. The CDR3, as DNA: TGCAGCGGGGTGACAGGGAACACAGAAGCTTTCTTT.

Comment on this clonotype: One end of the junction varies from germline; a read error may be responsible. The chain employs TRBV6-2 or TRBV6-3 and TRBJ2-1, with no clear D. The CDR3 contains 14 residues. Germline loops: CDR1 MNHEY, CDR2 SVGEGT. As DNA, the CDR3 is TGTGCCAGCAGGCCGGATAGGCTTACAAATGAGCAATTCTTC. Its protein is CASRPDRLTNEQFF.

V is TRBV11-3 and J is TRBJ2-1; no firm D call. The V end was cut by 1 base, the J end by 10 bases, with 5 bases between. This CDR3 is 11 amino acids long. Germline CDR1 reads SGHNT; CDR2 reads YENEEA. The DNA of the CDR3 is TGTGCCAGCAGCTTAGGTAGCGAGCAGTTCTTC. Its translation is CASSLGSEQFF.

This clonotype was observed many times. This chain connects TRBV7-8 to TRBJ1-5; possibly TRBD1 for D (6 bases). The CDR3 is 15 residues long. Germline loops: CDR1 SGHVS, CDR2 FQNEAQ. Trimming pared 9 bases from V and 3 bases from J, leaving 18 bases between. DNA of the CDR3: TGTGCCAGTCTGAAAGGGTACAGGGACAATCAGCCCCAGCATTTT. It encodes CASLKGYRDNQPQHF.

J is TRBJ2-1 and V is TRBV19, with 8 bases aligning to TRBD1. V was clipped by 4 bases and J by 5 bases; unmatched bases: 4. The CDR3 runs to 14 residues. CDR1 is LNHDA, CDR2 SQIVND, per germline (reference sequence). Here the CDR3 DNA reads TGTGCCAGTAGTAGGACAGGGCGGGACAATGAGCAGTTCTTC. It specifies CASSRTGRDNEQFF.

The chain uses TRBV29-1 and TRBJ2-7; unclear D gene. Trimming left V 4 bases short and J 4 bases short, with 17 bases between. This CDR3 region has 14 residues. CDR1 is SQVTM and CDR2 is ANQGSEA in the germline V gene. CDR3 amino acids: CSVVSRLVLYEQYF. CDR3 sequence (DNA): TGCAGCGTTGTGTCGAGGCTAGTTTTGTACGAGCAGTACTTC.

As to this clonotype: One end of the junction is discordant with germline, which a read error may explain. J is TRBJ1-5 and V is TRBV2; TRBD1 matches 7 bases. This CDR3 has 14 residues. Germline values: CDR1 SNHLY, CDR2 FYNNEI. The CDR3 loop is CAGSEGRGFQPQHF. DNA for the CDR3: TGTGCCGGCAGTGAGGGCAGGGGGTTTCAGCCCCAGCATTTT.

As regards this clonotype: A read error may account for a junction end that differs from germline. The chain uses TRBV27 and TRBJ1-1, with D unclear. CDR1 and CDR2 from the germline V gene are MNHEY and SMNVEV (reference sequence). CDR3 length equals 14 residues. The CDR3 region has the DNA TGTGTCAGCAGTTTGAAGCAGATTAACACTGAAGCTTTCTTT. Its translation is CVSSLKQINTEAFF.

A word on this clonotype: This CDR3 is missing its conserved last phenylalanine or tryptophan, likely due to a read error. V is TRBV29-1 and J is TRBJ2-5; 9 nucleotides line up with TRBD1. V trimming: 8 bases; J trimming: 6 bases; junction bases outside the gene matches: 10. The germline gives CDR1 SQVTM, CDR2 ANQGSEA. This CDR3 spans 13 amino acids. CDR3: CSQGGTGLKTQYL. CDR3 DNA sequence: TGCAGCCAGGGGGGGACAGGGCTAAAGACCCAGTACTTG.

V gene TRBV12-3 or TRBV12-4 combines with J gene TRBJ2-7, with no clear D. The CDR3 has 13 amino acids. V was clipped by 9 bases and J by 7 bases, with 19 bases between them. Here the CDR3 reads CASTASLIGEQYF. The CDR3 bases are TGTGCCAGTACTGCATCCCTTATAGGGGAGCAGTACTTC.

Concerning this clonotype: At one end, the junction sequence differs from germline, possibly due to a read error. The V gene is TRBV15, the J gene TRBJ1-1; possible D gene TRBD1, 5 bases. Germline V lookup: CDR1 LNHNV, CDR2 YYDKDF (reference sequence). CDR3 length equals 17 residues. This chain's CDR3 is CATSPRRRGATNTEVFF. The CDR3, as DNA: TGTGCCACCAGCCCGCGGCGGAGAGGGGCCACGAACACTGAAGTTTTCTTT. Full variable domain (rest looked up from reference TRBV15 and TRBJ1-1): DAMVIQNPRYQVTQFGKPVTLSCSQTLNHNVMYWYQQKSSQAPKLLFHYYDKDFNNEADTPDNFQSRRPNTSFCFLDIRSPGLGDTAMYLCATSPRRRGATNTEVFFGQGTRLTVV.

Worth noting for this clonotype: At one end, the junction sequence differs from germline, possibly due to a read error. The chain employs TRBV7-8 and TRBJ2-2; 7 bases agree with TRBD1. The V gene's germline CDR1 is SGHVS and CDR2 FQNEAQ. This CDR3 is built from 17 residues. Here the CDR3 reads CVSSSPRTGLNTGEPFF. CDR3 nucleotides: TGTGTCAGCAGCTCGCCTCGGACAGGCTTGAACACCGGGGAGCCGTTTTTT. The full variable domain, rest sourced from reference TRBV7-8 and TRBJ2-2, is GAGVSQSPRYKVAKRGQDVALRCDPISGHVSLFWYQQALGQGPEFLTYFQNEAQLDKSGLPSDRFFAERPEGSVSTLKIQRTQQEDSAVYLCVSSSPRTGLNTGEPFFGEGSRLTVL.

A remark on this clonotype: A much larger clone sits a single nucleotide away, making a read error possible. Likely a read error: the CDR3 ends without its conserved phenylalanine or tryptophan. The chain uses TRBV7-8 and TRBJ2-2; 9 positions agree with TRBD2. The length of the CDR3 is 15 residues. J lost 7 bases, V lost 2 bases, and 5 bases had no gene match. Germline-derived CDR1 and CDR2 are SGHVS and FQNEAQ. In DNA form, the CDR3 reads TGTGCCAGCAGCTTATCTAGCGGGACCATCGGGGAGCTGTTTTCT. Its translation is CASSLSSGTIGELFS.